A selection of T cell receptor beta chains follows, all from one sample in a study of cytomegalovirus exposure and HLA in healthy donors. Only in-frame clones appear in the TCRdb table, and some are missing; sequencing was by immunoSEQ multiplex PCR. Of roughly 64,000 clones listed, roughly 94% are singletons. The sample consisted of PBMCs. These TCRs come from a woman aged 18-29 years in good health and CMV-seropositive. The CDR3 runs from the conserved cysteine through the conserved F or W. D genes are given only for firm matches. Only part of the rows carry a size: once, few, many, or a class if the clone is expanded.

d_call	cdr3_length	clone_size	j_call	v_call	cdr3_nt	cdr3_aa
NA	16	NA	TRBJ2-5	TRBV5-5	TGTGCCAGCAGCTTGATTCTAACGACAGCCCAAGAGACCCAGTACTTC	CASSLILTTAQETQYF
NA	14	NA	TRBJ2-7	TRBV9	TGTGCCAGCAGCCTAACTAGTTCATGGTACGAGCAGTACTTC	CASSLTSSWYEQYF
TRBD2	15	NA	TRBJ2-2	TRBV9	TGTGCCAGCAGCCAACTAGCGGGAGTGACCGGGGAGCTGTTTTTT	CASSQLAGVTGELFF
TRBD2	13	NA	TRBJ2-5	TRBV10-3	TGTGCCATCATGGCGGGAGCTCAAGAGACCCAGTACTTC	CAIMAGAQETQYF
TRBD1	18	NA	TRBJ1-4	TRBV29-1	TGCAGCGTTGAAGAAGGGGACAGGTTCCTGGCGGGGAATGAAAAACTGTTTTTT	CSVEEGDRFLAGNEKLFF
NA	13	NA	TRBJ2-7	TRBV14	TGTGCCAGCAGAGGTACTAGAACGCCCGAGCAGTACTTC	CASRGTRTPEQYF
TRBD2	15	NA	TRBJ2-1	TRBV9	TGTGCCAGCAGCGCCTCCGGGACTAGTGGCAATGAGCAGTTCTTC	CASSASGTSGNEQFF
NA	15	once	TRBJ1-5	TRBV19	TGTGCCAGTAAAGTCAGGGTGGTAAGCAATCAGCCCCAGCATTTT	CASKVRVVSNQPQHF
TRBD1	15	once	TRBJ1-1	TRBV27	TGTGCCAGCAGTTTTAAGGCAGGGGGCGGCACTGAAGCTTTCTTT	CASSFKAGGGTEAFF
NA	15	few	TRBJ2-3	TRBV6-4	TGTGCCAGCAGTGACTCGTTTCAGGGTACAGATACGCAGTATTTT	CASSDSFQGTDTQYF
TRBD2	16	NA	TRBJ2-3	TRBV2	TGTGCCAGCAGTGATCGACTAGCGGGGAGCACAGATACGCAGTATTTT	CASSDRLAGSTDTQYF
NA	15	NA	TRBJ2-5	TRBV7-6	TGTGCCAGCAGCTTAATCCGGGGGAGGCAAGAGACCCAGTACTTC	CASSLIRGRQETQYF
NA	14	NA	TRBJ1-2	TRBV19	TGTGCCAGTAGTAGACGGGGTACTTTGGGTTTCTACACCTTC	CASSRRGTLGFYTF
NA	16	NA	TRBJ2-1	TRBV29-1	TGCAGCGTTGAAGCCATCGACTTGAGCTCCTACAATGAGCAGTTCTTC	CSVEAIDLSSYNEQFF
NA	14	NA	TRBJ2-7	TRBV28	TGTGCCAGCATTCGGTCGGACAGCCTCTACGAGCAGTACTTC	CASIRSDSLYEQYF
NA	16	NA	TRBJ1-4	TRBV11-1	TGTGCCAGCAGCTTAAAAGTCGGGAAAGGAATTGAAAAACTGTTTTTT	CASSLKVGKGIEKLFF
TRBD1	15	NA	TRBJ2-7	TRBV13	TGTGCCAGCAGCTTAGGGGGACAGGGGCTCGACGAGCAGTACTTC	CASSLGGQGLDEQYF
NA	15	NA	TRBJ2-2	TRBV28	TGTGCCAGCAGTCCGCCGGGACACTACACCGGGGAGCTGTTTTTT	CASSPPGHYTGELFF
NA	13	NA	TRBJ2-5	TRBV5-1	TGCGCCAGCAGCTTGGAGTGGGGGCAGACCCAGTACTTC	CASSLEWGQTQYF
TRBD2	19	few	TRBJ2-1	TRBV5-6	TGTGCCAGCAGCCTGCTGACTAGCGGGGTGCCTCTCTCCTACAATGAGCAGTTCTTC	CASSLLTSGVPLSYNEQFF
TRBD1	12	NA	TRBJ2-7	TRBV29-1	TGCAGCGTGGGGGACAGGTACTACGAGCAGTACTTC	CSVGDRYYEQYF
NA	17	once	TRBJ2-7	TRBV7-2	TGTGCCAGCAGCTTAGTCATTTTCCAGGGCAAGTCCTACGAGCAGTACTTC	CASSLVIFQGKSYEQYF
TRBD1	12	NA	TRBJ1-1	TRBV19	TGTGCCAGTAGTTTCTTGGGACAGGAAGCTTTCTTT	CASSFLGQEAFF
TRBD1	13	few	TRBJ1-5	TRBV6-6	TGTGCCAGCGGCGGGACAGAAAATCAGCCCCAGCATTTT	CASGGTENQPQHF
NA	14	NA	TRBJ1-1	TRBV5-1	TGCGCCAGCAGCTTGGCTCCAGGGAACACTGAAGCTTTCTTT	CASSLAPGNTEAFF
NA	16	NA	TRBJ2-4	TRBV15	TGTGCCACCAGCAGTCCCGAGGCCGGTACTGAAAACATTCAGTACTTC	CATSSPEAGTENIQYF
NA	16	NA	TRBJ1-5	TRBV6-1	TGTGCCAGCAGTGAACGAAGGAACAGAAGGAATCAGCCCCAGCATTTT	CASSERRNRRNQPQHF
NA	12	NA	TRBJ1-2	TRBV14	TGTGCCAGCAGCCAAGGCGGCTATGGCTACACCTTC	CASSQGGYGYTF
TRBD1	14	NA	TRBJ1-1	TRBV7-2	TGTGCCAGCAGCTCAGGGGGTTGGAACACTGAAGCTTTCTTT	CASSSGGWNTEAFF
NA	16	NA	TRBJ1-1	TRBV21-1	TGTGCCAGCGGAAGACAGGGTCGCGAGATAAGTGCTGAAGCTTTCTTT	CASGRQGREISAEAFF
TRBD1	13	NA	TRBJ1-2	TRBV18	TGTGCCAGCTCCCCATGGGACAGCTATGGCTACACCTTC	CASSPWDSYGYTF
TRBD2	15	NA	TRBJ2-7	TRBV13	TGTGCCAGCACCTTCGGACTAGAGAGCACCTACGAGCAGTACTTC	CASTFGLESTYEQYF
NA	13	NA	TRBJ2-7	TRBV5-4	TGTGCCAGCAGCTACAGGTCCTCCTACGAGCAGTACTTC	CASSYRSSYEQYF